Detailed here is one T cell receptor (beta chain). The assay was immunoSEQ multiplex PCR, and TCRdb's table has in-frame clones only and misses some. The data show 85,000 to 100,000 clones, with roughly four fifths seen just once and roughly 4.8% held by the top ten. Those enrolled in Seattle joined during active infection and were followed longitudinally afterward. This CDR3 has 15 amino acids. Germline CDR1 is SGHRS and CDR2 is YFSETQ. V was clipped by 0 bases and J by 6 bases; unmatched bases: 7. The data derive from a study of blood T cell repertoires in COVID-19. The V call is TRBV5-1, the J call TRBJ2-3; 7 nucleotides align to TRBD2. Sequencing was done on a sample of peripheral blood. The sequence derives from a man older than 75 with COVID-19, enrolled during active disease. The CDR3 protein is CASSLDGGRADTQYF. The CDR3 DNA sequence: TGCGCCAGCAGCTTGGACGGCGGGAGAGCCGATACGCAGTATTTT. Full variable domain (outside the CDR3, taken from reference TRBV5-1 and TRBJ2-3): KAGVTQTPRYLIKTRGQQVTLSCSPISGHRSVSWYQQTPGQGLQFLFEYFSETQRNKGNFPGRFSGRQFSNSRSEMNVSTLELGDSALYLCASSLDGGRADTQYFGPGTRLTVL.